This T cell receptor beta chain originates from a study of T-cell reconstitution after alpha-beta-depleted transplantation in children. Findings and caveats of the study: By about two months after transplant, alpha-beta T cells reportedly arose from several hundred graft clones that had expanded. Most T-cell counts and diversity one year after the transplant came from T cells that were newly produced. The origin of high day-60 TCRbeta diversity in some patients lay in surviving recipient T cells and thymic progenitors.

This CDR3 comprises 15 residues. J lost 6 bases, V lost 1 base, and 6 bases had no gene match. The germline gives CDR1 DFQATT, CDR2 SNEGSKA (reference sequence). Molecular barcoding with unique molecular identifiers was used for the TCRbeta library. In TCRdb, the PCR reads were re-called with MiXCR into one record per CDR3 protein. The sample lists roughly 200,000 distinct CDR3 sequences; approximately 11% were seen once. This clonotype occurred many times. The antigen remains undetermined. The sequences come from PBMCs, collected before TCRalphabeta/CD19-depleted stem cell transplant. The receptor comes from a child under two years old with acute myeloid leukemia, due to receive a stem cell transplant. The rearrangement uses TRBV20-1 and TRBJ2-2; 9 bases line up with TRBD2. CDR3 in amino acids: CSARGAGGHSGELFF. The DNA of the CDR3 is TGCAGTGCTAGAGGCGCGGGGGGGCATTCCGGGGAGCTGTTTTTT.